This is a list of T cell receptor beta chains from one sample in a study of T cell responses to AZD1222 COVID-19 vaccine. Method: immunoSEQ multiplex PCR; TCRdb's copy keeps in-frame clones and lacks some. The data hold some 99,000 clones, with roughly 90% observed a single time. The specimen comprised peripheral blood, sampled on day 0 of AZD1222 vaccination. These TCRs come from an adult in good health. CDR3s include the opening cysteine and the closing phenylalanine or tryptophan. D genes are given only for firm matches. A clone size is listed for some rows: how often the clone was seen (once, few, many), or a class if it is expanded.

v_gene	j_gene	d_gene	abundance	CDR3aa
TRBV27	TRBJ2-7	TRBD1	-	CASSPRGRGFYEQYF
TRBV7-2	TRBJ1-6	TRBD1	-	CASSRRDSRSPLHF
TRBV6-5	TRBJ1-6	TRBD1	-	CAGRTGRNSPLHF
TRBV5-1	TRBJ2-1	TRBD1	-	CASSPKPGTGGNNEQFF
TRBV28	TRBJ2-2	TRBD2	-	CATRTSGGAGTGELFF
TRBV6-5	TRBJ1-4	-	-	CASSPGAVDEKLFF
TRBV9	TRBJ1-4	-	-	CASSVAARPGSNEKLFF
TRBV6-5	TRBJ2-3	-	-	CASRYGQPDTQYF
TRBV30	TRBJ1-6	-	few	CAWSVWGRDNSPLHF
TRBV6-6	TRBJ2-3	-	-	CASSYVLSEGGTQYF
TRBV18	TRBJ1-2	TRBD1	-	CASSPDRGLYGYTF
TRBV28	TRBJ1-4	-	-	CASTTGVGYEKLFF
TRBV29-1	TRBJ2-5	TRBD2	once	CSVVPLAETQYF
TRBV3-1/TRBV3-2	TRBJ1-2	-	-	CASSQDVRGVEGYTF
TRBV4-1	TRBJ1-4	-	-	CASSPSERNKLFF
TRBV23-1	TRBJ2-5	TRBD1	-	CASSPRDREETQYF
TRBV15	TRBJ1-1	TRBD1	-	CATSRSTGANTEAFF
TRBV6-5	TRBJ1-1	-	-	CASSPRRGAEAFF
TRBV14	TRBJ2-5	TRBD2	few	CASSRRTSGQETQYF
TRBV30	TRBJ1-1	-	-	CAWSSGNTEAFF
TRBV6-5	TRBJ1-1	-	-	CASSYSIRGTEAFF
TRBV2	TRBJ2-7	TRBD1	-	CASSRTGTGPREQYF
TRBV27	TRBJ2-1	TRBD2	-	CASSLASGIPYNEQFF
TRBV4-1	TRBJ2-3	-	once	CASSQGARTDTQYF
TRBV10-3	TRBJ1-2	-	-	CAAGDYGYTF
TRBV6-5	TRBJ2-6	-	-	CASSGLIGANVLTF
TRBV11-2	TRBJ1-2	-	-	CASSLEGWRYGYTF
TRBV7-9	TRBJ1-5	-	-	CASSLAPTTGQYSNQPQHF
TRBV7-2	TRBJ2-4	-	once	CASSEGVIQGAGWNIQYF
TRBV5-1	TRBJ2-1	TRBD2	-	CASSIGTSGGHEQFF
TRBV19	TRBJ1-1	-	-	CASSSGAKAFF
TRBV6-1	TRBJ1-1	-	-	CASSELRGLGAFF
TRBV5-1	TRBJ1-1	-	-	CASSSGLMNTEAFF
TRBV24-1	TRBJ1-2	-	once	CATSDLGRLSSFNYGYTF
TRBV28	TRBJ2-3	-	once	CASSSAPARGGYTDTQYF
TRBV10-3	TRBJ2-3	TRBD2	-	CAISVMQGGAADTQYF
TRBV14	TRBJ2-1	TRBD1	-	CASSQERQGATGNEQFF
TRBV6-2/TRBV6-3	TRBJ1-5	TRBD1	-	CASSFRQGNQPQHF
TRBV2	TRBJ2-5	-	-	CASSPYLFGETQYF
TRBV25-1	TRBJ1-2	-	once	CASSEFEGGQLNYGYTF
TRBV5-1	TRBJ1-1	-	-	CASSLVLGGTEAFF
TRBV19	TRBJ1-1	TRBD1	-	CASSPGQGAYTEAFF
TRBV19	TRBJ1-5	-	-	CASSIAPRLGNQPQHF
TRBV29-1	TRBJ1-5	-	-	CSVSGASNQPQHF
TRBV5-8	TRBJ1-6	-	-	CASSLSAGLGNSPLHF
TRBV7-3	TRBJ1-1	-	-	CASSLQLNTEAFF
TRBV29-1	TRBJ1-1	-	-	CSVTFGGLTEAFF
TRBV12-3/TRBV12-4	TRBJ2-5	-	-	CATRTNLQETQYF
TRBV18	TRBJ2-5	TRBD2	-	CASSPDQLAGRQETQYF
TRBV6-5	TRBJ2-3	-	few	CASRPTGSSTDTQYF
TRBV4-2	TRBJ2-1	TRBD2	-	CASSQDPLAGGREQFF
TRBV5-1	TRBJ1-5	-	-	CASSLAPGDSNQPQHF
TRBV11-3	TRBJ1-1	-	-	CASSLAGPAGIEAFF
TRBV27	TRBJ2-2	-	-	CASSLQTGELFF
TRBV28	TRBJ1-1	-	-	CASGLGGPPRTEAFF
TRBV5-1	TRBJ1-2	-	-	CASSSKLTDLLNYGYTF
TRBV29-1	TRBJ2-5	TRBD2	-	CSVETLRGGETQYF
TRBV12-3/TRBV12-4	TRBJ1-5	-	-	CASSFGGIQPQHF
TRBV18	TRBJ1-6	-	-	CASSPGNSGSPLHF